This T cell receptor (beta chain) is drawn from a study of blood T cell repertoires in COVID-19. Study as a whole: T cells, B-cell-depleted T cells, or PBMCs supplied cDNA or gDNA.

The CDR3 has 15 residues. Germline V gene sequence: CDR1 PRHDT, CDR2 FYEKMQ (reference sequence). Trimming pared 2 bases from V and 5 bases from J, leaving 14 bases between. Clones were read by immunoSEQ multiplex PCR, and TCRdb kept only the in-frame ones, dropping some. The repertoire consists of around 250,000 clones, with 70% to 90% occurring once and the leading ten covering over 6%. Sequenced sample: peripheral blood. The chain carries TRBV13 and TRBJ2-3, with D perhaps TRBD2 (6 bases). The receptor comes from a woman in her 70s with active or convalescent COVID-19. CDR3 in DNA: TGTGCCAGCAGCTTAAGGACTACCTCAGGAGATACGCAGTATTTT. Protein sequence: CASSLRTTSGDTQYF. The variable domain in full, with the rest retrieved from reference TRBV13 and TRBJ2-3, is AAGVIQSPRHLIKEKRETATLKCYPIPRHDTVYWYQQGPGQDPQFLISFYEKMQSDKGSIPDRFSAQQFSDYHSELNMSSLELGDSALYFCASSLRTTSGDTQYFGPGTRLTVL.